Below, 5 T cell receptor beta chains from the same sample are listed, as sequenced in a study of cytotoxic CD8 clonotypes in ibrutinib-treated CLL. Clones were sequenced by immunoSEQ multiplex PCR, and TCRdb holds only the in-frame ones, with some missing. The table lists approximately 150,000 clones, around three quarters of them singletons. Sequencing was performed on PBMCs, taken after 12 months of ibrutinib treatment. These receptor sequences come from a human donor with chronic lymphocytic leukemia.

The chain uses TRBV2 and TRBJ1-1; a possible D gene is TRBD1 (5 bases). With 8 bases removed from V and 1 base from J, the gap between germline ends came to 11 bases. Germline CDR1 and CDR2: SNHLY and FYNNEI. The CDR3 length is 13 residues. CDR3 nucleotide sequence: TGTGCCAGCGGGGCTCGGGGGAACACTGAAGCTTTCTTT. Encoded protein: CASGARGNTEAFF.

V and J are TRBV27 and TRBJ2-2, with TRBD1 as a possible D gene (5 bases). The V and J ends lost 1 base and 4 bases respectively, with 10 bases between them. The CDR3 length is 15 residues. Germline CDR1 MNHEY, CDR2 SMNVEV (reference sequence). Here the CDR3 reads CASSLWGGGTGELFF. The CDR3 DNA sequence: TGTGCCAGCAGTTTATGGGGCGGCGGCACCGGGGAGCTGTTTTTT.

The chain recombines TRBV15 with TRBJ2-7; D is perhaps TRBD1 or TRBD2 (5 bases each). The CDR3 contains 13 residues. Germline V gene data show CDR1 as LNHNV and CDR2 as YYDKDF (reference sequence). V was pared by 7 bases and J by 1 base, with 11 bases between. DNA of the CDR3: TGTGCCACCAACGATGGGACGTCCTACGAGCAGTACTTC. Translated: CATNDGTSYEQYF.

The chain recombines TRBV9 with TRBJ2-2, with a weak D call TRBD1 (6 bases). Trimming shortened V by 0 bases and J by 2 bases, and 11 bases separated the two germline ends. Germline V gives CDR1 SGDLS, CDR2 YYNGEE. The CDR3 spans 16 residues. The CDR3 sequence is CASSVVGQLNTGELFF. The CDR3 DNA reads TGTGCCAGCAGCGTAGTAGGACAGCTTAACACCGGGGAGCTGTTTTTT.

The genes are TRBV18 and TRBJ2-2, with D possibly being TRBD1 (5 bases). From germline, CDR1 is KGHSH and CDR2 LQKENI. Deletions cut 0 bases from V and 1 base from J, with 9 bases between. This CDR3 has 16 amino acids. In DNA form, the CDR3 reads TGTGCCAGCTCACCACCCGTCCAGGGGAACACCGGGGAGCTGTTTTTT. It encodes CASSPPVQGNTGELFF.